Listed here are 25 T cell receptor beta chains from one sample, sequenced in a study of vaccination and CD4 T cells after COVID-19. Treatment noted: roughly nine-day PBMC culture with coronavirus spike peptide pools or control peptides (ViraFEST assay). Samples of CD4+ T cells were obtained from the unexposed donor before the COVID-19 pandemic (2011-2018). The Oncomine TCR Beta short-read assay sequenced DNA from cultured CD4+ T cells. MiXCR, applied by TCRdb to the PCR reads, yields one record per CDR3 protein. The profile covers several thousand distinct CDR3 sequences, with almost 35% appearing a single time and about 34% taken by the ten largest. For these receptors, no antigen is known. The sequenced material came from CD4+ T cells from blood, cultured in vitro. The receptors originated from a human donor in good health.

This clonotype was seen only a few times. J is TRBJ1-2 and V is TRBV6-1; D unresolved. The germline gives CDR1 MNHNS, CDR2 SASEGT. This CDR3 is built from 13 residues. Trimming pared 6 bases from V and 5 bases from J, leaving 13 bases between. CDR3 residues: CASSPDGRYGYTF. The CDR3 coding sequence is TGTGCCAGCAGCCCGGACGGGAGATATGGCTACACCTTC.

By sample share, this clonotype is medium-sized. The chain recombines TRBV18 with TRBJ2-3, with no clear D. V lost 2 bases and J 2 bases, leaving 11 bases between the germline ends. This CDR3 has 15 residues. Germline V gives CDR1 KGHSH, CDR2 LQKENI. This chain's CDR3 is CASSPNYQNTDTQYF. CDR3 nucleotide sequence: TGTGCCAGCTCACCAAACTACCAGAACACAGATACGCAGTATTTT.

The J gene is TRBJ1-2, the V gene TRBV2; D ambiguous. Germline CDR1 SNHLY, CDR2 FYNNEI. The CDR3 length is 15 residues. Deletions cut 4 bases from V and 3 bases from J, with 15 bases between. CDR3 in DNA: TGTGCCAGCAGTGGGGAAGGAGGGAGGGACTATGGCTACACCTTC. The encoded protein is CASSGEGGRDYGYTF.

This clonotype was seen just once. The chain recombines TRBV6-6 with TRBJ2-5, with D perhaps matching TRBD2 (7 bases). The CDR3 has 15 amino acids. V dropped 4 bases and J dropped 3 bases, with 15 bases sitting between them. Germline V gene data show CDR1 as MNHNY and CDR2 as SVGAGI (reference sequence). The CDR3 here is CASSSMAGAKETQYF. In DNA form, the CDR3 reads TGTGCCAGCAGTTCCATGGCGGGGGCTAAAGAGACCCAGTACTTC.

The V and J genes are TRBV7-8 and TRBJ1-1; TRBD1 is a possible D gene (5 bases). CDR1 is SGHVS, CDR2 FQNEAQ, per germline. Deletions cut 5 bases from V and 0 bases from J, with 10 bases between. The CDR3 has 14 residues. Here the CDR3 reads CASSGGTLNTEAFF. In DNA form, the CDR3 reads TGTGCCAGCAGCGGCGGGACCTTGAACACTGAAGCTTTCTTT.

The sample holds a few counts of this clonotype. This chain joins TRBV24-1 and TRBJ2-3; 11 nucleotides match TRBD2. Per the germline V gene, CDR1 is KGHDR and CDR2 is SFDVKD. This CDR3 has 17 amino acids. Trimming at V came to 2 bases and at J to 4 bases, leaving 7 bases not matched to a gene. The CDR3 coding sequence is TGTGCCACCAGTGATTCCACTAGCGGGGGCTTGCCAGATACGCAGTATTTT. As protein: CATSDSTSGGLPDTQYF.

This rearrangement joins TRBV20-1 to TRBJ1-4; D is perhaps TRBD1 (5 bases). The CDR3 sequence is 13 residues long. Trimming removed 6 bases at V and 10 bases at J, with 18 bases between. Germline CDR1 and CDR2: DFQATT and SNEGSKA (reference sequence). The CDR3: CSAASDKKRKLFF. In DNA, the CDR3 is TGCAGTGCGGCCTCGGACAAGAAACGAAAACTGTTTTTT.

This clonotype was seen a few times. The CDR3 DNA follows: TGTGCCAGCAGTTTAGTGGGGGCTGCGCAGCCCCAGCATTTT. Translating gives CASSLVGAAQPQHF. V and J are TRBV12-3 or TRBV12-4 and TRBJ1-5; D may be TRBD1 (6 bases). The CDR3 has 14 residues. Trimming left V 1 base short and J 7 bases short, with 11 bases between.

This clonotype has only a few counts. CDR3 nucleotides: TGTGCCAGCAGGGGGGACAGCTACAATGAGCAGTTCTTC. Translating gives CASRGDSYNEQFF. The chain links TRBV2 to TRBJ2-1; 7 bases match TRBD1. Trimming took 6 bases from V and 3 from J; bases not matched to a gene: 2. Germline V gene sequence: CDR1 SNHLY, CDR2 FYNNEI. The CDR3 has 13 amino acids.

The chain employs TRBV7-2 and TRBJ1-1; D is uncertain. Trimming shortened V by 2 bases and J by 0 bases, and 7 bases separated the two germline ends. Per the germline V gene, CDR1 is SGHTA and CDR2 is FQGNSA. There are 14 residues in the CDR3. The CDR3 DNA sequence: TGTGCCAGCAGCTTAAGGCGGTTGAACACTGAAGCTTTCTTT. Protein sequence: CASSLRRLNTEAFF.

CDR3 in amino acids: CASSLVGREAEAFF. For the CDR3, the DNA is TGTGCCAGCAGCTTAGTGGGAAGGGAAGCTGAAGCTTTCTTT. This chain connects TRBV7-6 to TRBJ1-1, with D hard to call. The germline V and J ends were trimmed by 1 base and 6 bases, with 12 bases remaining between them. Germline CDR1 SGHVS, CDR2 FNYEAQ. The CDR3 extends over 14 amino acids.

This clonotype was observed a handful of times. The chain uses TRBV6-1 and TRBJ2-3, with D maybe TRBD2 (6 bases). The CDR3 has 15 amino acids. The germline V gene encodes CDR1 MNHNS and CDR2 SASEGT. Trimming took off 1 base at V and 4 bases at J, with 12 bases between the two ends. The CDR3 loop is CASSEVGAGSDTQYF. CDR3 bases: TGTGCCAGCAGTGAAGTAGGGGCGGGGTCAGATACGCAGTATTTT.

This clonotype has just a few counts. The chain recombines TRBV7-2 with TRBJ2-7, with D uncertain. Trimming pared 2 bases from V and 6 bases from J, leaving 11 bases between. Germline-derived CDR1 and CDR2 are SGHTA and FQGNSA. This CDR3 comprises 13 residues. CDR3 region: CASSLTGVGEQYF. The CDR3 DNA reads as TGTGCCAGCAGCTTAACCGGAGTGGGCGAGCAGTACTTC.

The sample holds a few counts of this clonotype. V usage is TRBV6-1 and J usage is TRBJ1-1, with 10 nucleotides matching TRBD1. The CDR3 extends over 15 amino acids. Germline CDR1 reads MNHNS; CDR2 reads SASEGT. J lost 8 bases, V lost 2 bases, and 8 bases had no gene match. CDR3 in DNA: TGTGCCAGCAGTGAACCTCCGGGACAGGGGTACGAAGCTTTCTTT. Its translation: CASSEPPGQGYEAFF.

This chain uses TRBV30 with TRBJ2-7, with unresolved D. Trimming stripped 1 base from V and 3 bases from J, with 7 bases between. Germline V gene lookup returns CDR1 GTSNPN and CDR2 SVGIG (reference sequence). The length of the CDR3 is 12 residues. The DNA for the CDR3 is TGTGCCTGGAGTGCAGTGGGCTACGAGCAGTACTTC. Amino acids: CAWSAVGYEQYF. Drawing the rest from reference TRBV30 and TRBJ2-7, the complete variable domain is SQTIHQWPATLVQPVGSPLSLECTVEGTSNPNLYWYRQAAGRGLQLLFYSVGIGQISSEVPQNLSASRPQDRQFILSSKKLLLSDSGFYLCAWSAVGYEQYFGPGTRLTVT.

The rearrangement uses TRBV11-1 and TRBJ2-7; TRBD1 is a possible D gene (5 bases). Per the germline V gene, CDR1 is SGHAT and CDR2 is FQDESV (reference sequence). V lost 5 bases to trimming and J lost 2 bases, with 13 bases between them. The CDR3 covers 14 residues. DNA of the CDR3: TGTGCCAGCAGCGCCGAAGGACAAGCCTACGAGCAGTACTTC. Its protein is CASSAEGQAYEQYF.

The J gene is TRBJ2-3, the V gene TRBV19; D call uncertain. Germline V CDR1 and CDR2: LNHDA, SQIVND (reference sequence). The ends were cut back, 3 bases at V and 2 bases at J, with 3 bases in the middle. CDR3 length equals 12 residues. The CDR3 bases are TGTGCCAGTAGTATGATCACAGATACGCAGTATTTT. As protein: CASSMITDTQYF.

This clonotype was observed a handful of times. The gene calls are TRBV6-4 and TRBJ2-1, with D tentatively TRBD2 (5 bases). The CDR3 runs to 14 residues. V was clipped by 3 bases and J by 5 bases, with 11 bases between them. Per the germline V gene, CDR1 is MRHNA and CDR2 is SNTAGT. The CDR3 nucleotides are TGTGCCAGCAGTGAAAATAGCGAGAACAATGAGCAGTTCTTC. It is translated as CASSENSENNEQFF.

This clonotype appeared a few times. The rearrangement uses TRBV7-2 and TRBJ2-7; 7 bases agree with TRBD1. Germline V gene sequence: CDR1 SGHTA, CDR2 FQGNSA. V gave up 2 bases and J gave up 3 bases; unmatched junction bases: 4. The CDR3 is 14 residues long. The CDR3 DNA follows: TGTGCCAGCAGCTTATTTTCAGGGGGCTACGAGCAGTACTTC. It yields the protein CASSLFSGGYEQYF.

This clonotype was detected a few times. The chain uses TRBV5-1 and TRBJ1-5; 7 nucleotides align to TRBD1. Germline CDR1 is SGHRS and CDR2 is YFSETQ. The CDR3 loop spans 14 amino acids. With V trimmed by 4 bases and J by 5 bases, 6 bases remained unmatched. This CDR3 is CASSPGTADQPQHF. CDR3 in DNA: TGCGCCAGCAGCCCGGGGACAGCGGATCAGCCCCAGCATTTT.

This clonotype was observed a handful of times. The chain couples TRBV6-4 to TRBJ1-1, with D uncertain. Trimming took off 0 bases at V and 2 bases at J, with 4 bases between the two ends. This CDR3 spans 13 amino acids. Germline CDR1 and CDR2: MRHNA and SNTAGT. The CDR3, as DNA: TGTGCCAGCAGTGACTCTGACAACACTGAAGCTTTCTTT. It encodes CASSDSDNTEAFF.

V usage is TRBV12-3 or TRBV12-4 and J usage is TRBJ2-7, with 11 positions matching TRBD1. The CDR3 spans 13 residues. V lost 6 bases to trimming and J lost 4 bases; unmatched junction nucleotides: 2. The CDR3 protein is CASRGQGAYEQYF. The DNA for the CDR3 is TGTGCCAGCAGAGGACAGGGGGCTTACGAGCAGTACTTC.

The V gene is TRBV10-1, the J gene TRBJ1-6; tentatively, D is TRBD1 (6 bases). V was clipped by 8 bases and J by 8 bases, with 13 bases between them. Per germline, CDR1 WNHNN and CDR2 SYGVQD (reference sequence). The CDR3 extends over 13 amino acids. The CDR3 DNA sequence: TGCGCCAGCCGAGGACAGCCAGATTCACCCCTCCACTTT. Translating it yields CASRGQPDSPLHF.

The chain is built from TRBV6-1 and TRBJ1-3; tentatively, D is TRBD1 (5 bases). Germline assignment: CDR1 MNHNS and CDR2 SASEGT. The CDR3 covers 15 residues. The V end was cut by 6 bases, the J end by 0 bases, with 12 bases between. CDR3 amino acids: CASRPGQLSGNTIYF. The CDR3 DNA follows: TGTGCCAGCAGACCTGGACAACTCTCTGGAAACACCATATATTTT.

There are a few counts of this clonotype. The rearrangement joins TRBV10-1 to TRBJ2-1; 9 nucleotides line up with TRBD2. Germline V lookup: CDR1 WNHNN, CDR2 SYGVQD (reference sequence). This CDR3 is 14 amino acids long. The V segment lost 3 bases and the J segment 7 bases; nucleotides outside the gene matches: 4. CDR3 coding DNA: TGCGCCAGCAGTGAAGGCGGGGGGGTTAATGAGCAGTTCTTC. Translated, it gives CASSEGGGVNEQFF.